This TCR beta chain is drawn from a study of neurological immune-mediated disorders. Study-level background: For the approximately 34 multiple sclerosis patients, the disease was relapsing-remitting in roughly 31 and secondary progressive in 3.

Germline V gives CDR1 DFQATT, CDR2 SNEGSKA (reference sequence). CDR3 size: 12 residues. Trimming removed 3 bases from V and 0 bases from J, with 5 bases in between. Via MiXCR, TCRdb re-called the 5' RACE reads, giving one row per CDR3 protein. The repertoire includes over 25,000 distinct CDR3 sequences, roughly 1.6% of them detected once, and about 9% sits in the top ten. Ten or more counts support this clonotype. Sequenced input: PBMCs. V is TRBV20-1 and J is TRBJ2-5; D is uncertain. The TCR originated in a young woman with multiple sclerosis. CDR3 region: CSARGNQETQYF. The CDR3, as DNA: TGCAGTGCTAGGGGCAACCAAGAGACCCAGTACTTC.